This T cell receptor beta chain appears in the sequencing data of a study of cytomegalovirus exposure and HLA in healthy donors. The primer mix had 60 Vbeta and 13 Jbeta primers. Clones were sequenced by immunoSEQ multiplex PCR, and TCRdb holds only the in-frame ones, with some missing. The sample contains 200,000 or so clones, around 83% of which appear only once. Note on this clone: Its matching antigen is unknown.

The CDR3 runs to 15 residues. Looked up from germline, CDR1 is SGHAT and CDR2 is FQNNGV. The V end lost 6 bases, the J end lost 3 bases, and 17 bases lay between the germline ends. Study-level results: In a later analysis, across HLA loci, associated TCR counts were highest for DRB1, lowest for HLA-C.

The genes are TRBV11-2 and TRBJ1-2; D uncertain. The sequencing input was PBMCs. This TCR was sampled from a woman aged 18-29 years in good health and CMV-seronegative. The CDR3 bases are TGTGCCAGCAGTCTAACACCTCAGGATTACTATGGCTACACCTTC. Translation: CASSLTPQDYYGYTF. The variable domain in full, with the rest retrieved from reference TRBV11-2 and TRBJ1-2, is EAGVAQSPRYKIIEKRQSVAFWCNPISGHATLYWYQQILGQGPKLLIQFQNNGVVDDSQLPKDRFSAERLKGVDSTLKIQPAKLEDSAVYLCASSLTPQDYYGYTFGSGTRLTVV.